These 21 T cell receptor beta chains came from one sample sequenced in a study of cytomegalovirus exposure and HLA in healthy donors. The repertoire was sequenced with immunoSEQ multiplex PCR; TCRdb's copy has only in-frame clones and lacks some. The sample lists 50,000 to 65,000 clones, roughly 94% occurring once. The sequenced sample consisted of PBMCs. The origin of the receptors is a woman aged 18-29 years in good health and CMV-seropositive.

The rearrangement joins TRBV7-2 to TRBJ2-2, with 9 nucleotides matching TRBD2. In germline, CDR1 is SGHTA, CDR2 FQGNSA. The CDR3 has 16 amino acids. Trimming took 6 bases from V and 4 from J; bases not matched to a gene: 9. The CDR3 sequence is CASRLSGGLGTGELFF. The CDR3 nucleotides are TGTGCCAGCAGACTAAGCGGGGGGCTGGGCACCGGGGAGCTGTTTTTT.

The genes are TRBV2 and TRBJ2-1, with 11 bases lining up with TRBD2. The CDR3 totals 16 residues. Germline CDR1 is SNHLY and CDR2 is FYNNEI. V was pared by 3 bases and J by 6 bases, with 7 bases of the junction left unmatched. CDR3 sequence reads: CASSEGLAVITNEQFF. The CDR3 region has the DNA TGTGCCAGCAGTGAGGGACTAGCGGTAATCACCAATGAGCAGTTCTTC.

The chain joins TRBV28 to TRBJ1-2; 7 bases map to TRBD1. The germline CDR1 and CDR2 sequences are MDHEN and SYDVKM. CDR3 size: 12 residues. Unmatched junction bases numbered 5, after V lost 6 bases and J lost 7 bases. The CDR3 coding sequence is TGTGCCAGCAGGACAGGGAACCCTGGCTACACCTTC. Its protein is CASRTGNPGYTF.

The chain recombines TRBV11-2 with TRBJ2-2; TRBD2 agrees at 7 bases. The CDR3 spans 16 residues. Trimming at V came to 0 bases and at J to 2 bases, leaving 3 bases not matched to a gene. CDR1 and CDR2 (germline): SGHAT, FQNNGV. CDR3 bases: TGTGCCAGCAGCTTAGAACTAGCGAGCAACACCGGGGAGCTGTTTTTT. It encodes CASSLELASNTGELFF.

The chain combines TRBV7-6 with TRBJ2-7; 12 nucleotides match TRBD2. Germline CDR1 and CDR2: SGHVS and FNYEAQ. V dropped 5 bases and J dropped 4; count of bases not matched to a gene: 6. This CDR3 is 15 amino acids long. The CDR3 protein is CASSLTSGRLYEQYF. The CDR3 nucleotides are TGTGCCAGCAGCCTCACTAGCGGGAGGCTTTACGAGCAGTACTTC.

This chain uses TRBV11-3 with TRBJ2-3; TRBD2 agrees at 7 bases. Germline CDR1 is SGHNT and CDR2 is YENEEA. The V segment lost 5 bases and the J segment 9 bases; nucleotides outside the gene matches: 5. This CDR3 is 12 amino acids long. For the CDR3, the DNA is TGTGCCAGCAGCCCTAGGGAGGGGACGCAGTATTTT. It translates to CASSPREGTQYF.

The V gene is TRBV15, the J gene TRBJ2-1; 8 bases line up with TRBD1. After removal of 7 bases from V and 5 bases from J, the junction contained 7 bases not matched to a gene. This CDR3 contains 14 residues. CDR1 and CDR2 from the germline V gene are LNHNV and YYDKDF (reference sequence). The DNA of the CDR3 is TGTGCCACCAAGCCGGGACAGGCTCACAATGAGCAGTTCTTC. Its translation: CATKPGQAHNEQFF.

The chain has TRBV30 and TRBJ1-5; a possible D gene is TRBD1 (6 bases). Germline CDR1 and CDR2: GTSNPN and SVGIG (reference sequence). The CDR3 contains 13 residues. The V end lost 2 bases, the J end lost 5 bases, and 10 bases lay between the germline ends. CDR3 residues: CAWSIAGDQPQHF. CDR3 coding DNA: TGTGCCTGGAGTATAGCAGGGGATCAGCCCCAGCATTTT. The full variable domain, its missing parts supplied by reference TRBV30 and TRBJ1-5, is SQTIHQWPATLVQPVGSPLSLECTVEGTSNPNLYWYRQAAGRGLQLLFYSVGIGQISSEVPQNLSASRPQDRQFILSSKKLLLSDSGFYLCAWSIAGDQPQHFGDGTRLSIL.

This chain links TRBV11-1 with TRBJ2-6, with 9 bases identical to TRBD1. The germline V gene encodes CDR1 SGHAT and CDR2 FQDESV (reference sequence). V lost 2 bases and J lost 4; bases outside the gene matches: 9. CDR3 size: 18 residues. The CDR3 region has the DNA TGTGCCAGCAGCTTAACAGGACAGGGGATCGCCGGGGCCAACGTCCTGACTTTC. Translation gives CASSLTGQGIAGANVLTF.

The chain's CDR3 is CAWNQGAEQYF. The DNA of the CDR3 is TGTGCCTGGAACCAGGGGGCCGAGCAGTACTTC. J is TRBJ2-7 and V is TRBV30, with 8 bases that match TRBD1. V shed 4 bases and J 6 bases; nucleotides not matched to a gene: 2. The CDR3 spans 11 residues. Germline CDR1 reads GTSNPN; CDR2 reads SVGIG (reference sequence).

J is TRBJ1-2 and V is TRBV28; 8 bases are a match to TRBD1. Germline V gives CDR1 MDHEN, CDR2 SYDVKM. The CDR3 has 15 residues. V gave up 4 bases and J gave up 8 bases; unmatched junction bases: 12. The CDR3 is CASSSRKTGVQGYTF. In DNA, the CDR3 is TGTGCCAGCAGTTCACGTAAGACAGGGGTACAGGGCTACACCTTC.

V gene TRBV10-1 combines with J gene TRBJ2-2, with 11 bases aligning to TRBD2. In germline, CDR1 is WNHNN, CDR2 SYGVQD (reference sequence). V gave up 4 bases and J gave up 4 bases; unmatched junction bases: 5. This CDR3 contains 16 residues. The CDR3 spells CASSAGLAGTTGELFF. DNA for the CDR3: TGCGCCAGCAGTGCAGGACTAGCGGGTACCACCGGGGAGCTGTTTTTT.

The J gene is TRBJ1-1, the V gene TRBV2; no firm D call. This CDR3 has 11 residues. From germline, CDR1 is SNHLY and CDR2 FYNNEI. V lost 8 bases and J lost 7, with 11 bases in between. The CDR3 DNA is TGTGCCAGCGGGAGGTACAGTGAAGCTTTCTTT. It encodes CASGRYSEAFF.

This sequence joins TRBV27 and TRBJ2-2; a weak D match, TRBD1 (6 bases). Germline values: CDR1 MNHEY, CDR2 SMNVEV (reference sequence). With 3 bases removed from V and 4 bases from J, the gap between germline ends came to 12 bases. The CDR3 loop spans 15 amino acids. The DNA of the CDR3 is TGTGCCAGCAGTTTGTCACAGGGCGGCACCGGGGAGCTGTTTTTT. It codes for CASSLSQGGTGELFF.

This chain connects TRBV29-1 to TRBJ1-2; D is ambiguous. Germline V gene data show CDR1 as SQVTM and CDR2 as ANQGSEA. V lost 8 bases, J lost 9 bases, and 16 bases lay in between. CDR3 size: 11 residues. CDR3: CSLRGGKRYTF. The CDR3 region has the DNA TGCAGCCTCCGAGGAGGGAAGCGCTACACCTTC.

The genes are TRBV30 and TRBJ2-3; 14 bases are a match to TRBD2. V trimming: 2 bases; J trimming: 5 bases; junction bases outside the gene matches: 6. The germline V gene has CDR1 GTSNPN and CDR2 SVGIG (reference sequence). The CDR3 loop spans 16 amino acids. For the CDR3, the DNA is TGTGCCTGGAGTTATGGACTAGCGGGAGGTAAAGATACGCAGTATTTT. Protein sequence: CAWSYGLAGGKDTQYF.

In this sample, this clone turned up once. An end of the junction differs from the germline gene, which may be a read error. The chain carries TRBV9 and TRBJ2-1, with a tentative D call TRBD2 (6 bases). CDR3 length: 15 residues. Germline V lookup: CDR1 SGDLS, CDR2 YYNGEE. DNA of the CDR3: TGTGCCAGCAGCGTAGTGGCGGGGTCCTCCAATGAGCAGTTCTTC. As protein: CASSVVAGSSNEQFF. The variable domain in full, completed from reference TRBV9 and TRBJ2-1, reads DSGVTQTPKHLITATGQRVTLRCSPRSGDLSVYWYQQSLDQGLQFLIQYYNGEERAKGNILERFSAQQFPDLHSELNLSSLELGDSALYFCASSVVAGSSNEQFFGPGTRLTVL.

The J gene is TRBJ2-5, the V gene TRBV28; 7 positions match TRBD2. CDR3 length equals 15 residues. V was clipped by 4 bases and J by 2 bases; unmatched bases: 7. The germline V gene has CDR1 MDHEN and CDR2 SYDVKM. The CDR3 bases are TGTGCCAGCAGTTCTAGCGGACTGATTCAAGAGACCCAGTACTTC. Translation gives CASSSSGLIQETQYF.

The chain recombines TRBV19 with TRBJ2-7; D may be TRBD1 (5 bases). V lost 3 bases to trimming and J lost 0 bases, with 9 bases between them. The CDR3 extends over 14 amino acids. Germline V gene data show CDR1 as LNHDA and CDR2 as SQIVND (reference sequence). The CDR3: CASSMGLNSYEQYF. In DNA, the CDR3 is TGTGCCAGTAGTATGGGGCTCAACTCCTACGAGCAGTACTTC.

In nucleotides, the CDR3 is TGTGCCAGCAGCCCCCCTGGACTAGCGGGATTCGGGAATGAGCAGTTCTTC. Residues: CASSPPGLAGFGNEQFF. V usage is TRBV28 and J usage is TRBJ2-1; 12 bases agree with TRBD2. Germline trimming cut 6 bases from V and 7 bases from J; bases unmatched to any gene: 13. Looked up from germline, CDR1 is MDHEN and CDR2 is SYDVKM. CDR3 length: 17 residues.

V and J are TRBV19 and TRBJ2-1, with TRBD2 matching 15 bases. The CDR3 has 18 amino acids. CDR1 is LNHDA, CDR2 SQIVND, per germline (reference sequence). V dropped 3 bases and J dropped 9; count of bases not matched to a gene: 12. The CDR3 DNA is TGTGCCAGTAGTATTGGGACTAGCGGGAGGTTCCAATTTACTGAGCAGTTCTTC. Residues: CASSIGTSGRFQFTEQFF.